This TCR beta chain came from a study of metastatic and nonmetastatic thyroid tumors. Turning to this clone: Its specificity is not known.

All patients were untreated before thyroid surgery. Notes on the study in general: Compared with benign nodules, malignant thyroid tumors were reported to have significantly higher TCR beta diversity in both blood and tumor.

MiXCR reprocessed the PCR reads for TCRdb. The sample has some 60,000 clones, less than 30% seen once. The clonotype originates from a female donor with papillary thyroid cancer or a benign thyroid nodule (not recorded which). Some clones in this sample may be carry-over from other donors' samples. The sample comprised blood.

CDR3 residues: CASSLAYTGDGYTF. In nucleotides, the CDR3 is TGTGCCAGCAGCTTGGCCTACACAGGGGATGGCTACACCTTC. V gene TRBV5-5 combines with J gene TRBJ1-2; 7 bases are shared with TRBD1. With V trimmed by 0 bases and J by 6 bases, 5 bases remained unmatched. Looked up from germline, CDR1 is SGHKS and CDR2 is YYEKEE (reference sequence). The CDR3 spans 14 residues.